A selection of T cell receptor beta chains follows, all from one sample in a study of shared clonotypes between healthy human individuals. Sequencing used immunoSEQ multiplex PCR; TCRdb keeps in-frame clones, though not all of them. The sample lists some 490,000 clones; around 73% were seen once. Material for sequencing was PBMCs. The receptors here all came from a woman aged 40 to 49 in good health. Some clones in this sample may be carry-over from other donors' samples. Both conserved end residues are part of each CDR3. The D gene is left open where the match is weak. Some rows have no size entry. The others give once, few or many, or a class for an expanded clone.

clone size,J gene,V gene,D gene,CDR3 DNA,CDR3 protein
NA,TRBJ2-5,TRBV27,NA,TGTGCCAGCAGTTTCTCCGGGAGTCTAGGAGAGACCCAGTACTTC,CASSFSGSLGETQYF
NA,TRBJ2-7,TRBV2,NA,TGTGCCAGCAGTGGGCAGTTCTCCTACGAGCAGTACTTC,CASSGQFSYEQYF
NA,TRBJ1-1,TRBV5-1,NA,TGCGCCAGCAGCTTACTAAACACTGAAGCTTTCTTT,CASSLLNTEAFF
NA,TRBJ1-2,TRBV7-9,NA,TGTGCCAGCACCTTAGGGTCCCGACAGGAGGGCTACACCTTC,CASTLGSRQEGYTF
NA,TRBJ2-3,TRBV11-3,TRBD2,TGTGCCAGCAGCTGGACTAGCGGGAGAGATACGCAGTATTTT,CASSWTSGRDTQYF
many,TRBJ2-3,TRBV5-1,TRBD2,TGCGCCAGCAGCCAAACGGGACTAGCGGGGAGCACAGATACGCAGTATTTT,CASSQTGLAGSTDTQYF
NA,TRBJ2-5,TRBV6-5,NA,TGTGCCAGCAGTTACGGAGGGACCCAGTACTTC,CASSYGGTQYF
NA,TRBJ1-1,TRBV7-2,NA,TGTGCCAGCAGATTCGGACAGACGAACACTGAAGCTTTCTTT,CASRFGQTNTEAFF
NA,TRBJ1-5,TRBV28,NA,TGTGCCAGCAGTTTATATGCAGGCAATCAGCCCCAGCATTTT,CASSLYAGNQPQHF
NA,TRBJ2-3,TRBV7-2,NA,TGTGCCAGCGGCATAGTAGGGTCAGATACGCAGTATTTT,CASGIVGSDTQYF
many,TRBJ2-7,TRBV7-2,NA,TGTGCCAGCAGCTTGACCCATGGTTACGAGCAGTACTTC,CASSLTHGYEQYF
NA,TRBJ1-5,TRBV27,TRBD1,TGTGCCAGCAGCGCGACAGGGCTGAGCAATCAGCCCCAGCATTTT,CASSATGLSNQPQHF
few,TRBJ2-4,TRBV5-1,NA,TGCGCCAGCAGCCCGGGACAACCACTAGCCAAAAACATTCAGTACTTC,CASSPGQPLAKNIQYF
few,TRBJ1-1,TRBV4-2,TRBD1,TGTGCCAGCAGCCAAGATGGACAGGTGGAGGCGAACACTGAAGCTTTCTTT,CASSQDGQVEANTEAFF
NA,TRBJ2-7,TRBV19,TRBD1,TGTGCCAGTACTCCCGGGACAGGGGTTTTCGAGCAGTACTTC,CASTPGTGVFEQYF
NA,TRBJ2-7,TRBV29-1,TRBD1,TGCAGCGTTGACCGGGACAGGGGCTACGAGCAGTACTTC,CSVDRDRGYEQYF
NA,TRBJ2-1,TRBV7-3,TRBD2,TGTGCCAGCAGCAAGACTAGCGGGAGGGCCCGGGGTGAGCAGTTCTTC,CASSKTSGRARGEQFF
NA,TRBJ2-6,TRBV19,NA,TGTGCCAGTAGTGGGGGACTGCGCTCTGGGGCCAACGTCCTGACTTTC,CASSGGLRSGANVLTF
NA,TRBJ1-2,TRBV5-1,TRBD1,TGCGCCAGCAGCTGGCTTTCCGACAGGGGGCAGGGCTATGACTACATCTTC,CASSWLSDRGQGYDYIF
NA,TRBJ2-7,TRBV27,NA,TGTGCCAGCAGTTTTCGGGACGGAAGATCCTACGAGCAGTACTTC,CASSFRDGRSYEQYF
once,TRBJ1-1,TRBV10-3,NA,TGTGCCATCAGCAGGGACCCGAACACTGAAGCTTTCTTT,CAISRDPNTEAFF
NA,TRBJ2-1,TRBV4-1,TRBD2,TGCGCCAGCAGCCAAGGGACTAGCGGGAGGCCCAGCTACAATGAGCAGTTCTTC,CASSQGTSGRPSYNEQFF
NA,TRBJ2-5,TRBV5-1,TRBD2,TGCGCCAGCGGGAGGGGTGAGGAGACCCAGTACTTC,CASGRGEETQYF
NA,TRBJ1-5,TRBV27,TRBD1,TGTGCCAGCAGGGGACAGGGGAGCAATCAGCCCCAGCATTTT,CASRGQGSNQPQHF
NA,TRBJ2-5,TRBV28,NA,TGTGCCAGCAGTTTTTACCGCCAAGAGACCCAGTACTTC,CASSFYRQETQYF
NA,TRBJ1-3,TRBV7-3,NA,TGTGCCAGCAGCTCCGGGACGTCCTTCTCTGGAAACACCATATATTTT,CASSSGTSFSGNTIYF
NA,TRBJ1-2,TRBV30,NA,TGTGCCTGGAGTGTACTCCCCGACTTCGTTAGTGGCTACACCTTC,CAWSVLPDFVSGYTF
NA,TRBJ1-5,TRBV30,NA,TGTGCCTGGAGGTCGGGGTCCAATCAGCCCCAGCATTTT,CAWRSGSNQPQHF
NA,TRBJ1-2,TRBV9,TRBD1,TGTGCCAGCAGCGTAGCTGGCAGGGGGTACTATGGCTACACCTTC,CASSVAGRGYYGYTF
NA,TRBJ2-7,TRBV28,TRBD1,TGTGCCAGCAGCCTCCTAGGGACAGGAGCCTACGAGCAGTACTTC,CASSLLGTGAYEQYF
few,TRBJ2-7,TRBV18,NA,TGTGCCAGCTCACCACTGGGGATTCGATCCTACGAGCAGTACTTC,CASSPLGIRSYEQYF
NA,TRBJ1-2,TRBV6-5,NA,TGTGCCAGCAGTTACTGGGGAGACAGTAACTATGGCTACACCTTC,CASSYWGDSNYGYTF
NA,TRBJ1-5,TRBV6-5,NA,TGTGCCAGCAGTTACTTGACCGAAAATCAGCCCCAGCATTTT,CASSYLTENQPQHF